A single TCR beta chain is shown here with its context. This sample was taken from a study of blood T cell repertoires in COVID-19. Whole-study context: From the United States, Italy and Spain came samples of acute and convalescent COVID-19. T cells, B-cell-depleted T cells, or PBMCs provided the cDNA or gDNA that served as material.

Authors' methods: Amplification of reference gene primers provided the estimated nucleated cell counts. TCRdb's table, derived via immunoSEQ multiplex PCR, lists solely in-frame clones and lacks some. The D gene and trimming were derived from the DNA, and the V and J assignments and clone size from that table. The sample holds roughly 87,000 clones; 84% are singletons and the top ten take approximately 15%. Germline lookup yields CDR1 SGHTA and CDR2 FQGTGA. CDR3 length: 15 residues. V gave up 5 bases and J gave up 6 bases; unmatched junction bases: 6. The chain uses TRBV7-3 and TRBJ2-1, with TRBD2 matching over 11 bases. The material sequenced was peripheral blood. The sequence derives from a woman in her sixties with acute or convalescent COVID-19. The chain's CDR3 is CASSRIAGGSNEQFF. For the CDR3, the DNA is TGTGCCAGCAGCCGGATAGCGGGGGGGAGCAATGAGCAGTTCTTC.